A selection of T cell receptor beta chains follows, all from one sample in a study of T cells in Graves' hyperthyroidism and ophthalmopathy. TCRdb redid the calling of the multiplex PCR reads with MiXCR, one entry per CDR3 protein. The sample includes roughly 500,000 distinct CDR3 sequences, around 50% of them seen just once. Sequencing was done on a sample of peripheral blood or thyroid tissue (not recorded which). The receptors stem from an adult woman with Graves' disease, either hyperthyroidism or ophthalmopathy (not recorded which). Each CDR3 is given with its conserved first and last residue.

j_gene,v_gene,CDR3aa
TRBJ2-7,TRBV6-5,CASSYSAGGPYEQYF
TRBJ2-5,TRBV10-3,CAISEAGQETQYF
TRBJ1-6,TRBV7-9,CASSTGQGATNSPLHF
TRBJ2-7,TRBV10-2,CASTTFVGFGDEQYF
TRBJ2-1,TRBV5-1,CASSPSVEYNEQFF
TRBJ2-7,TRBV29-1,CSVEGDRESYEQYF
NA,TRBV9,CASSLARSGTQYF
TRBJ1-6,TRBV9,CASSSGTENSPLHF
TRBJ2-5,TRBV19,CASSPLRDREKETQYF
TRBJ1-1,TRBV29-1,CSVEDQGDLAGAFF
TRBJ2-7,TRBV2,CASRSVGASYEQYF
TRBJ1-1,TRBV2,CASTGDLNTEAFF
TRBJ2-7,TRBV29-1,CSVEGGGASSYEQYF
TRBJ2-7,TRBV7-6,CAGSSTGTGTEQYF
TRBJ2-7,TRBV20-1,CSARVEAYEQYF
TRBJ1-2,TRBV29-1,CSVERAGEGLSNYGYTF
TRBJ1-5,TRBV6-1,CAAGSRTVDQPQHF
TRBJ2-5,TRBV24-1,CATSDSRQETQYF
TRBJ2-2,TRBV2,CASSDHTGELFF
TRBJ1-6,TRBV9,CASSVGGVSGANNSPLHF
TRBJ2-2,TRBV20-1,CSASGTAGELFF
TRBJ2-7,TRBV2,CASSLISYEQYF
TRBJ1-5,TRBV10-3,CAISAGRGFGNQPQHF
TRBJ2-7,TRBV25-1,CASSPPFAANEQYF
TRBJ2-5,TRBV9,CACSVRRGHQETQYF
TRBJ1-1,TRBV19,CASSIAANTEAFF
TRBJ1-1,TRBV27,CASSSSRSWPNTEAFF
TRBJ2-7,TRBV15,CATSRDRSRSYEQYF
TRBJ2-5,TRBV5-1,CASSGGTGAETQYF
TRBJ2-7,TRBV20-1,CSATNKISSGVREQYF
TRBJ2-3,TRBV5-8,CASSYAGGASTQYF
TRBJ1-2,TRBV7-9,CASSAWRAGKIAVGGYTF
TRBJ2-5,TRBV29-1,CSVGGQVAETQYF
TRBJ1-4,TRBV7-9,CASSHRDRNYEFYDEKLFF
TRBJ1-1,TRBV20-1,CSARDERRYPEAFF
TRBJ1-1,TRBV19,CATRPRTNTEAFF
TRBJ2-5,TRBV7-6,CASSQLAGSETQYF
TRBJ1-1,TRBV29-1,CSLGGRIISNTEAFF
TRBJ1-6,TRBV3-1,CASRKHRGSPLHF
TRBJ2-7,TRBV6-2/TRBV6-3,CASSYLGTGVGEQYF
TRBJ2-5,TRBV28,CASSLAGTGETQYF
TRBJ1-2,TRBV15,CATSSDLSSGNYGYTF
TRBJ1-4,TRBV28,CASRDNREHEKLFF
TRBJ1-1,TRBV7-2,CASSLVGAGVVAFF
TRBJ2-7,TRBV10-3,CAISSLGDSGEQYF
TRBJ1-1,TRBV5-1,CASSSGAETEAFF
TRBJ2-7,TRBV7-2,CASSPQFGVTYEQYF
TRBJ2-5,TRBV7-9,CASSFDWKETQYF
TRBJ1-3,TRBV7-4,CASSLAGQGTGNTIYF
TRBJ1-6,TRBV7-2,CASSSGTGVGVPPLHF
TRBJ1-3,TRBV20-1,CSAREHVNTIYF
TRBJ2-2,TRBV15,CATTRTSGSVTGELFF
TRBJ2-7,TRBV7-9,CASSMWTSAYEQYF
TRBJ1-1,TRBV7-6,CASSPRRGRNTEAFF
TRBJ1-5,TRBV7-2,CASSTQGREPQHF
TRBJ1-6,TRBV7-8,CASSLASGGGSPLHF
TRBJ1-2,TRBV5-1,CASSSGERYGYTF
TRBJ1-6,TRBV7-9,CASSLRLPSFYNSPLHF
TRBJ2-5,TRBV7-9,CASSLRTSGSEETQYF